This record looks at one T cell receptor (beta chain) sequence and its context. The antigen remains undetermined. The germline gives CDR1 SEHNR, CDR2 FQNEAQ (reference sequence). V lost 0 bases and J lost 6, with 10 bases in between. The CDR3 covers 14 residues. This table comes from immunoSEQ multiplex PCR, and its TCRdb copy is limited to in-frame clones, with some not included. The data contain 70,000 to 80,000 clones, approximately 93% of them singletons. These data originate in a study of cytomegalovirus exposure and HLA in healthy donors. Study information: According to later analysis, the same platform produced the 90 to 150 validation and several hundred first-cohort repertoires.

Study outcomes and limitations: It was found in a later analysis that first-cohort TCR clusters tended to co-occur in the 100 to 150 validation repertoires. Rarity characterized most TCR sequences, yet some public TCRs appeared in many donors.

The TCR was taken from a woman between 18 and 29 years old in good health and CMV-seronegative. The chain joins TRBV7-9 to TRBJ2-3, with D perhaps matching TRBD2 (5 bases). The sample taken for sequencing was PBMCs. The DNA of the CDR3 is TGTGCCAGCAGCTTAGCGGGAGTGGGGGATACGCAGTATTTT. This sequence encodes CASSLAGVGDTQYF.